These T cell receptor beta chains were read from a single sample in a study of blood T cell repertoires in COVID-19. The assay was immunoSEQ multiplex PCR, and TCRdb's table has in-frame clones only and misses some. The sample includes about 230,000 clones, approximately 80% of them seen just once. Specimen: peripheral blood. The receptors here all came from a woman aged 45-60 years with acute or convalescent COVID-19. Both conserved end residues are part of each CDR3. The order of the fields is V gene, clone size, D gene, J gene, CDR3 DNA, CDR3 protein. D genes are given only for firm matches. A clone size is listed for some rows: how often the clone was seen (once, few, many), or a class if it is expanded.

>TRBV28|-|-|TRBJ1-1
TGTGCCAGCAGCACCTGGGCAGGGATTAACACTGAAGCTTTCTTT
CASSTWAGINTEAFF
>TRBV9|once|TRBD1|TRBJ1-5
TGTGCCAGCTCCCGGGACAGGGGCAATCAGCCCCAGCATTTT
CASSRDRGNQPQHF
>TRBV7-2|few|-|TRBJ2-1
TGTGCCAGCAGCTACTTGGATGGAGGGGGCGCGGATGAGCAGTTCTTC
CASSYLDGGGADEQFF
>TRBV12-2|-|-|TRBJ2-2
TGTGCAAGTCGCCCCCCTCAACGTGTCCGACGGGACACCGGGGAGCTGTTTTTT
CASRPPQRVRRDTGELFF
>TRBV5-6|-|-|TRBJ2-7
TGTGCCAGCAGCTTGCGTCACGGCTCCTACGAGCAGTACTTC
CASSLRHGSYEQYF
>TRBV5-1|-|TRBD1|TRBJ2-6
TGCGCCAGCAGCTTGACAGGGGGCCTCTCTGGGGCCAACGTCCTGACTTTC
CASSLTGGLSGANVLTF
>TRBV6-5|-|TRBD2|TRBJ2-5
TGTGCCAGCGGACTAGCGGGGGGTGAGACCCAGTACTTC
CASGLAGGETQYF
>TRBV15|-|-|TRBJ2-7
TGTGCCACCAGCAGAGATCAGGGGAACTACGAGCAGTACTTC
CATSRDQGNYEQYF
>TRBV28|-|-|TRBJ1-2
TGTGCCAGCAGACCCCCCGAGGGTTTTGGCTACACCTTC
CASRPPEGFGYTF
>TRBV6-5|-|-|TRBJ1-2
TGTGCCAGCAGTACGGGTCCGGGGTCGGCCTATGGCTACACCTTC
CASSTGPGSAYGYTF
>TRBV3-1/TRBV3-2|-|TRBD2|TRBJ2-7
TGTGCCAGCAGCCATGCGACTAGCGGGAGCGACGAGCAGTACTTC
CASSHATSGSDEQYF
>TRBV30|-|-|TRBJ1-2
TGTGCCTGGAGCGGAGGATCAAGCTACACCTTC
CAWSGGSSYTF
>TRBV4-1|medium-sized|-|TRBJ2-7
TGCGCCAGCAGCCAAGAAGTAGTCTACGAGCAGTACTTC
CASSQEVVYEQYF
>TRBV6-5|-|-|TRBJ1-5
TGTGCCAGCAGTAGAAAGATAGGGACACCGGTTTTACATTTT
CASSRKIGTPVLHF
>TRBV5-1|-|-|TRBJ1-2
TGCGCCAGCAGCAGTACAGGTGCTAACTATGGCTACACCTTC
CASSSTGANYGYTF